This TCR beta chain was sequenced for a study of patients and donors after allogeneic stem cell transplantation. TCRdb fed the RT-PCR reads into MiXCR, producing one record per CDR3 protein. The sample shows approximately 160,000 distinct CDR3 sequences, 24% of them seen only once. Between the trimmed V and J ends, which lost 7 bases and 10 bases, there was a span of 19 bases. This CDR3 spans 13 amino acids. This clonotype was detected a few times. The clonotype comes from a human donor who was either an allogeneic HSCT recipient or a stem cell or donor lymphocyte infusion donor (not recorded which). It is not recorded whose cells these are; they may come from a transplant donor. V gene TRBV12-3 or TRBV12-4 combines with J gene TRBJ1-1; D unclear. Sequencing was done on a sample of blood, either unsorted or a sorted T cell fraction (not recorded which). The CDR3 loop reads CASITEENGGAFF. CDR3 nucleotides: TGTGCCAGCATCACAGAGGAAAACGGAGGAGCTTTCTTT.